The rows below give T cell receptor beta chains drawn from one sample of a study of CD8 T cells in Susac syndrome. TCRdb reanalysed the immunoSEQ multiplex PCR reads using MiXCR and keeps one entry per CDR3 protein. The sample carries 50,000 to 60,000 distinct CDR3 sequences, roughly nine tenths recorded once. The specimen sequenced was CD8+ T cells from PBMCs. The receptors here all came from a human donor in good health. Both conserved end residues are part of each CDR3. D genes are given only for firm matches. The listing skips clone size in some rows; elsewhere it reads once, few, many or a size class.

j_gene	abundance	v_gene	d_gene	len	CDR3aa	CDR3nt
TRBJ2-1	NA	TRBV20-1	TRBD2	14	CSALTSEGYNEQFF	TGCAGTGCTTTAACTAGCGAGGGTTACAATGAGCAGTTCTTC
TRBJ2-5	once	TRBV4-1	NA	14	CASSPSEEQETQYF	TGCGCCAGCAGCCCCTCGGAGGAGCAAGAGACCCAGTACTTC
TRBJ2-1	NA	TRBV20-1	NA	16	CSARRPGSSNPGEQFF	TGCAGTGCCCGACGGCCAGGGTCCTCTAATCCCGGTGAGCAGTTCTTC
TRBJ2-5	NA	TRBV4-1	TRBD1	11	CASSQGTGTHF	TGCGCCAGCAGCCAGGGGACAGGGACCCACTTC
TRBJ1-4	once	TRBV5-1	NA	16	CASSPEGGHVNEKLFF	TGCGCCAGCAGCCCGGAAGGGGGGCACGTTAATGAAAAACTGTTTTTT
TRBJ2-3	NA	TRBV3-1	TRBD2	18	CASSTGIGGTSGADTQYF	TGTGCCAGCAGTACAGGTATTGGGGGGACTAGCGGGGCAGATACGCAGTATTTT
TRBJ2-3	NA	TRBV11-2	TRBD2	16	CASSSGLAGAGDTQYF	TGTGCCAGCAGCTCGGGACTAGCGGGGGCGGGAGATACGCAGTATTTT
TRBJ2-1	NA	TRBV5-1	NA	13	CASSLVGYNEQFF	TGCGCCAGCAGCTTGGTGGGTTACAATGAGCAGTTCTTC
TRBJ2-3	NA	TRBV7-9	NA	14	CASSLALGTDTQYF	TGTGCCAGCAGCTTAGCGCTGGGCACAGATACGCAGTATTTT
TRBJ2-5	NA	TRBV20-1	NA	14	CSARIGDQQETQYF	TGCAGTGCTAGGATCGGGGACCAACAAGAGACCCAGTACTTC
TRBJ2-7	NA	TRBV2	NA	12	CASTQGPYEQYF	TGTGCCAGCACACAGGGCCCCTACGAGCAGTACTTC
TRBJ2-5	NA	TRBV7-9	NA	11	CASSFQETQYF	TGTGCCAGCAGCTTTCAAGAGACCCAGTACTTC
TRBJ2-3	NA	TRBV6-5	TRBD1	14	CASSRYRGTDTQYF	TGTGCCAGCAGTCGGTACAGGGGGACAGATACGCAGTATTTT
TRBJ2-1	NA	TRBV12-3/TRBV12-4	TRBD1	13	CASRRQGANEQFF	TGTGCCAGCAGACGCCAGGGGGCCAATGAGCAGTTCTTC
TRBJ1-4	NA	TRBV2	NA	11	CASSGGEKLFF	TGTGCCAGCAGCGGAGGTGAAAAACTGTTTTTT
TRBJ2-3	once	TRBV27	TRBD2	16	CASSFSGGESTDTQYF	TGTGCCAGCTCCTTTAGCGGGGGGGAAAGCACAGATACGCAGTATTTT
TRBJ1-2	NA	TRBV29-1	NA	15	CSVELGVQPSYGYTF	TGCAGCGTTGAACTCGGGGTTCAACCGAGCTATGGCTACACCTTC
TRBJ2-7	NA	TRBV12-3/TRBV12-4	TRBD1	13	CASSPGQAEVQYF	TGTGCCAGCAGTCCCGGACAGGCGGAGGTGCAGTACTTC
TRBJ1-2	NA	TRBV4-2	NA	15	CASSQDPRNSDGYTF	TGTGCCAGCAGCCAAGATCCAAGGAATTCTGATGGCTACACCTTC
TRBJ2-1	NA	TRBV9	TRBD1	15	CASSVRDRLNDEQFF	TGTGCCAGCAGCGTCCGGGACAGACTCAACGATGAGCAGTTCTTC
TRBJ2-1	NA	TRBV10-2	TRBD2	16	CASTYWGLAGDNEQFF	TGCGCCAGCACCTACTGGGGACTAGCGGGGGACAATGAGCAGTTCTTC
TRBJ2-7	NA	TRBV15	NA	13	CATSRGHYYEQYF	TGTGCCACCAGCAGAGGACACTATTACGAGCAGTACTTC
TRBJ2-3	NA	TRBV27	TRBD2	17	CASSSVRLAGIRDTQYF	TGTGCCAGCAGTTCAGTCAGACTAGCGGGGATACGGGATACGCAGTATTTT
TRBJ1-2	NA	TRBV9	TRBD1	16	CASSALASDRVYGYTF	TGTGCCAGCAGCGCCCTGGCGTCGGACAGGGTCTATGGCTACACCTTC
TRBJ1-5	NA	TRBV27	NA	13	CASSNGVLQPQHF	TGTGCCAGCAGTAATGGGGTTTTACAGCCCCAGCATTTT
TRBJ1-6	NA	TRBV5-1	TRBD1	15	CASSPLGQETSPLHF	TGCGCCAGCAGCCCCCTGGGACAGGAGACCTCACCCCTCCACTTT
TRBJ2-5	NA	TRBV7-9	TRBD1	14	CASSSPTGEKTQYF	TGTGCCAGCAGCTCACCTACAGGGGAGAAGACCCAGTACTTC
TRBJ1-4	NA	TRBV4-3	NA	12	CASSPMGEKLFF	TGCGCCAGCAGCCCGATGGGCGAAAAACTGTTTTTT
TRBJ2-3	NA	TRBV30	NA	12	CAWTDSTDTQYF	TGTGCCTGGACCGACAGCACAGATACGCAGTATTTT
TRBJ2-5	NA	TRBV9	NA	15	CASSARGRVQETQYF	TGTGCCAGCAGCGCCAGAGGCCGGGTACAAGAGACCCAGTACTTC
TRBJ1-1	NA	TRBV19	NA	14	CASSIAGGWTEAFF	TGTGCCAGTAGTATAGCGGGGGGCTGGACTGAAGCTTTCTTT
TRBJ2-1	NA	TRBV2	NA	13	CASTRKIYNEQFF	TGTGCCAGCACGAGGAAAATATACAATGAGCAGTTCTTC
TRBJ1-4	NA	TRBV9	TRBD1	15	CASSDRGQGKEKLFF	TGTGCCAGCAGCGACCGGGGACAGGGGAAGGAAAAACTGTTTTTT
TRBJ1-4	NA	TRBV4-1	NA	14	CASSQVPGEGKLFF	TGCGCCAGCAGCCAAGTTCCTGGGGAAGGAAAACTGTTTTTT
TRBJ1-2	NA	TRBV4-1	NA	14	CASSQSGRTYGYTF	TGCGCCAGCAGCCAATCTGGACGGACCTATGGCTACACCTTC
TRBJ1-1	NA	TRBV7-9	NA	12	CASSLDSREAFF	TGTGCCAGCAGCTTAGATTCTCGTGAAGCTTTCTTT
TRBJ2-3	NA	TRBV24-1	NA	14	CATSDVDSTDTQYF	TGTGCCACCAGTGATGTCGACAGTACAGATACGCAGTATTTT
TRBJ2-1	NA	TRBV12-3/TRBV12-4	NA	13	CASLPGGYNEQFF	TGTGCCAGCCTCCCCGGGGGATACAATGAGCAGTTCTTC
TRBJ2-3	NA	TRBV12-3/TRBV12-4	TRBD2	16	CASSSLASGGTDTQYF	TGTGCCAGCAGTTCCCTGGCTAGCGGGGGCACAGATACGCAGTATTTT
TRBJ2-7	NA	TRBV12-3/TRBV12-4	NA	15	CASSLSPDTPYEQYF	TGTGCCAGCAGTTTGAGCCCAGATACCCCCTACGAGCAGTACTTC